The T cell receptor (beta chain) under discussion was sequenced for a study of OX40 agonist ivuxolimab in advanced cancers. Study summary: Therapy given before enrollment (anti-PD-1, anti-PD-L1 or anti-CTLA-4) was allowed, and roughly 41% had some.

If patients had autoimmune disease history or systemic immunosuppression, they were excluded. With respect to this clone: Its antigen is not identified.

Looked up from germline, CDR1 is SGDLS and CDR2 is YYNGEE. The CDR3 extends over 16 amino acids. Trimming took 0 bases from V and 2 from J, leaving 15 bases between them. Overall study results and limits: Relative to CD4+ cells, CD8+ T cells on average had more expanded clones. Partial responders receiving 0.1-3.0 mg/kg showed among the lowest clonal expansion.

The table came from immunoSEQ multiplex PCR; TCRdb's copy has only in-frame clones and leaves some out. The table has more than 65,000 clones, about 94% seen once. Sample: CD4+ or CD8+ T cells sorted from blood, taken in a trial of the OX40 agonist ivuxolimab. J is TRBJ2-7 and V is TRBV9; D is unresolved. This TCR came from an adult with an advanced solid tumor such as melanoma, head and neck, liver or kidney cancer. Here the CDR3 reads CASSVEVWGFTYEQYF. DNA of the CDR3: TGTGCCAGCAGCGTAGAAGTCTGGGGATTCACCTACGAGCAGTACTTC.